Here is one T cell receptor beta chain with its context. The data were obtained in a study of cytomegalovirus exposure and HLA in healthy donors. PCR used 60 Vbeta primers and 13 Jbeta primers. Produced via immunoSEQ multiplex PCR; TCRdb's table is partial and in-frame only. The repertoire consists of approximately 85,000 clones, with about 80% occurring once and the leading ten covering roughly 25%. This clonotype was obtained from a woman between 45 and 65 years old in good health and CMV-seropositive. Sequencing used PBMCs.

The CDR3 nucleotides read TGTGCCAGCAGCTTAGTTAGGAACACTGAAGCTTTCTTT. Translation: CASSLVRNTEAFF. This chain connects TRBV7-9 to TRBJ1-1; D is uncertain. The germline V and J ends were trimmed by 1 base and 1 base, with 4 bases remaining between them. Germline CDR1 SEHNR, CDR2 FQNEAQ (reference sequence). This CDR3 spans 13 amino acids.